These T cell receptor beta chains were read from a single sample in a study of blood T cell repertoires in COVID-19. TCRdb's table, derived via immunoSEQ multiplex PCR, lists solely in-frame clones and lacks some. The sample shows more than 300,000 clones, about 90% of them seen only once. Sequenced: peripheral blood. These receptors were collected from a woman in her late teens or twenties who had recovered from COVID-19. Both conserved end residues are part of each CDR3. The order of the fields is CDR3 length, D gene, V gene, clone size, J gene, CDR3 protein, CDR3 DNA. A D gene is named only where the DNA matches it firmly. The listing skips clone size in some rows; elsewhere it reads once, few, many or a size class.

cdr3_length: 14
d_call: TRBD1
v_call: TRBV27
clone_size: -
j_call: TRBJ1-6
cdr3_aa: CASSPGTGGSPLHF
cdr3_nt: TGTGCCAGCAGTCCCGGGACAGGGGGATCACCCCTCCACTTT

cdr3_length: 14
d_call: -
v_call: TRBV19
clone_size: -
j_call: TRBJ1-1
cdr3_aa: CASSIGLTGTEAFF
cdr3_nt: TGTGCCAGTAGTATAGGGCTCACGGGGACTGAAGCTTTCTTT

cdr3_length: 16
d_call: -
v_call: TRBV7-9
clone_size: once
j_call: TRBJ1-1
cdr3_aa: CASSLVFGGMNTEAFF
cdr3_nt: TGTGCCAGCAGCTTAGTATTTGGCGGGATGAACACTGAAGCTTTCTTT

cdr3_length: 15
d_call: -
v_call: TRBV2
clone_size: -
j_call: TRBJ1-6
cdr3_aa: CASSENAVAYSPLHF
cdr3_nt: TGTGCCAGCAGTGAAAACGCGGTGGCATATTCACCCCTCCACTTT

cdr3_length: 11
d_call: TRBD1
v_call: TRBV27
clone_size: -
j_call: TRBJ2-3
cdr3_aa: CASSFIDREYF
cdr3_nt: TGTGCCAGCAGTTTTATTGACAGGGAGTATTTT

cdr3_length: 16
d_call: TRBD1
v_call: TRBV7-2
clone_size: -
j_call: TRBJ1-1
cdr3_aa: CASSLMGQGLNTEAFF
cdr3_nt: TGTGCCAGCAGCTTAATGGGACAGGGCTTGAACACTGAAGCTTTCTTT

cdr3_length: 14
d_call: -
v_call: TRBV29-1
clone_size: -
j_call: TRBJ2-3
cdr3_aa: CSVHGTHYTDTQYF
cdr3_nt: TGCAGCGTTCACGGGACTCATTACACAGATACGCAGTATTTT

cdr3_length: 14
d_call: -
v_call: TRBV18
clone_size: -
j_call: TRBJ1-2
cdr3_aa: CASSPFSTSDGYTF
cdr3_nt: TGTGCCAGCTCACCATTTAGCACTTCGGATGGCTACACCTTC

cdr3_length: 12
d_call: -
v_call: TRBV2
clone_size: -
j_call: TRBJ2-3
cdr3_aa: CASSAQSDTQYF
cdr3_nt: TGTGCCAGCAGTGCGCAGTCAGATACGCAGTATTTT

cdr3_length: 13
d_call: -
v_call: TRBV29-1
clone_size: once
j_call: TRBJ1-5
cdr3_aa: CSVVIRGDQPQHF
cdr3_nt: TGCAGCGTTGTCATCAGGGGTGATCAGCCCCAGCATTTT

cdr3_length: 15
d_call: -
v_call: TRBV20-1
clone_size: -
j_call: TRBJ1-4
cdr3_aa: CSASTGRGWGEKLFF
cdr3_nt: TGCAGTGCTAGTACCGGGAGGGGATGGGGTGAAAAACTGTTTTTT

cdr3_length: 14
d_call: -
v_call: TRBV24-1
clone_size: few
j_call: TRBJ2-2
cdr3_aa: CATRDSGFTGELFF
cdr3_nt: TGTGCCACCCGCGATAGCGGCTTCACCGGGGAGCTGTTTTTT

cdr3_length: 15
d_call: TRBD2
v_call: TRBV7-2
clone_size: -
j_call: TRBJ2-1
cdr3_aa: CASSLEGGSWDEQFF
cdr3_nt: TGTGCCAGCAGCTTAGAAGGCGGGAGTTGGGATGAGCAGTTCTTC

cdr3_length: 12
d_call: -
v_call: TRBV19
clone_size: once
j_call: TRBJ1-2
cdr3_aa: CASSLAGAGYTF
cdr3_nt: TGTGCCAGTAGTCTTGCTGGGGCTGGCTACACCTTC

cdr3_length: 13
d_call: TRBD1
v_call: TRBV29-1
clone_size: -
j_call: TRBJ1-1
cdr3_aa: CSALDRRNTEAFF
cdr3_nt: TGCAGCGCATTGGACAGGAGGAACACTGAAGCTTTCTTT

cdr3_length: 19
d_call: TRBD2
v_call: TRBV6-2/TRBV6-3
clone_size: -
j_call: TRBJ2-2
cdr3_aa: CASSYLSLRLAGTNGELFF
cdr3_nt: TGTGCCAGCAGTTACCTTTCCCTCCGACTAGCGGGAACTAACGGGGAGCTGTTTTTT

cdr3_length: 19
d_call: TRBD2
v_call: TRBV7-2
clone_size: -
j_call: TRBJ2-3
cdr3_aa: CASSLAGLAGGPSTDTQYF
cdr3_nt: TGTGCCAGCAGCTTAGCGGGACTAGCGGGCGGCCCTAGCACAGATACGCAGTATTTT

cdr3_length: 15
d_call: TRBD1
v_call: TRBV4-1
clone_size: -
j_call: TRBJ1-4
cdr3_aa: CASSPIGAGGEKLFF
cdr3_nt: TGCGCCAGCAGCCCCATTGGGGCAGGGGGCGAAAAACTGTTTTTT

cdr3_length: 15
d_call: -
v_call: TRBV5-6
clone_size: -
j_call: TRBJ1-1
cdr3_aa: CASSTHPVVNTEAFF
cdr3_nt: TGTGCCAGCAGCACCCACCCGGTTGTCAACACTGAAGCTTTCTTT

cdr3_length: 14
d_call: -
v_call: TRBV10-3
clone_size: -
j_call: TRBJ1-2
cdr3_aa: CDIMWQGRNYGYTF
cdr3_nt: TGTGACATCATGTGGCAGGGCCGAAACTATGGCTACACCTTC

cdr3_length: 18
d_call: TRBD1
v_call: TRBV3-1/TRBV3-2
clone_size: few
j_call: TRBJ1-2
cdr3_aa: CASSQGWVEDRDNYGYTF
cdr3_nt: TGTGCCAGCAGCCAAGGGTGGGTTGAGGACAGGGACAACTATGGCTACACCTTC

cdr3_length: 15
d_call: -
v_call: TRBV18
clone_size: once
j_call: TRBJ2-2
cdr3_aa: CASSPRGSNTGELFF
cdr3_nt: TGTGCCAGTTCCCCCCGGGGGTCGAACACCGGGGAGCTGTTTTTT

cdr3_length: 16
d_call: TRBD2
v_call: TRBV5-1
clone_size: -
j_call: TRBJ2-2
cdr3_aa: CASSLVAGGLTGELFF
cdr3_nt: TGCGCCAGCAGCTTGGTCGCGGGAGGGCTCACCGGGGAGCTGTTTTTT

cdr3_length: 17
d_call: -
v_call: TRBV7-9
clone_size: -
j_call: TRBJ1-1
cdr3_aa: CASSPSRAAPVGTEAFF
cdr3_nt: TGTGCCAGCAGCCCATCGAGGGCCGCTCCTGTAGGCACTGAAGCTTTCTTT

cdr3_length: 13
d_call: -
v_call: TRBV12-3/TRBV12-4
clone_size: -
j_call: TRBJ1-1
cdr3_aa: CASSLGQGFEAFF
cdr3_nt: TGTGCCAGCAGTTTGGGGCAGGGATTTGAAGCTTTCTTT